The T cell receptor beta chain under discussion was sequenced for a study of blood T cell repertoires in COVID-19. Study information: PBMCs, B-cell-depleted T cells, or T cells were the source of the cDNA or gDNA that made up the material.

Across about two dozen US areas, participants ranged in age from about 18 to 90 years. There are 14 residues in the CDR3. Germline V gene lookup returns CDR1 KGHSH and CDR2 LQKENI. V lost 6 bases and J lost 2, with 11 bases in between. Using immunoSEQ multiplex PCR, the repertoire was profiled, and TCRdb retains in-frame clones only, with some absent. The sample comprises around 250,000 clones, roughly 80% of which are singletons, and around 5% rests with the top ten. Sequenced material: PBMCs or T cells enriched from blood (not recorded which). The sequence was collected from a man aged 35 to 55 who had been exposed to COVID-19. The chain uses TRBV18 and TRBJ1-5; a possible D gene is TRBD1 (5 bases). The CDR3: CASSLGGGNQPQHF. The CDR3 nucleotides read TGTGCCAGCTCCCTGGGGGGGGGCAATCAGCCCCAGCATTTT.